Sequencing of this T cell receptor (beta chain) was carried out in a study of cytomegalovirus exposure and HLA in healthy donors. The assay was immunoSEQ multiplex PCR, and TCRdb's table has in-frame clones only and misses some. Among some 59,000 clones listed, approximately 89% were seen once. This CDR3 spans 14 amino acids. V was pared by 1 base and J by 6 bases, with 12 bases between. CDR1 and CDR2 (germline): LGHNA, YSLEER. Sequencing used PBMCs. This chain connects TRBV4-3 to TRBJ1-1, with D uncertain. The source is a woman under 30 in good health and CMV-seropositive. The CDR3 DNA is TGCGCCAGCAGCCAAGTGAACACGTTCGCTGAAGCTTTCTTT. Amino acid sequence: CASSQVNTFAEAFF.